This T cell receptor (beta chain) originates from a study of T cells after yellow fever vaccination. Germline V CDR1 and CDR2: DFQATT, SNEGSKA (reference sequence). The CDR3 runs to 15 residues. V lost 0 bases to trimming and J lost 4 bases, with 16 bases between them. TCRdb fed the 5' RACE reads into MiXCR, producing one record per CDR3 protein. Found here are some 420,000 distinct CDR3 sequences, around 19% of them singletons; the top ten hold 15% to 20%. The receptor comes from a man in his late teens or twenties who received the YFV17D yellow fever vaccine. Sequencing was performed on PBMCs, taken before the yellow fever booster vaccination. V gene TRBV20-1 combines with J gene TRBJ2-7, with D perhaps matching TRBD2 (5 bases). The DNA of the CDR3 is TGCAGTGCTAGAGATTTAGGAGGCCTCCGGTACGAGCAGTACGTC. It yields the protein CSARDLGGLRYEQYV.